A selection of T cell receptor beta chains follows, all from one sample in a study of blood T cells in healthy people across ages. Each CDR3 protein gets one entry after TCRdb re-called the 5' RACE reads with MiXCR. The sample holds roughly 680,000 distinct CDR3 sequences, roughly 21% seen once. The sample taken for sequencing was blood. The receptor source for this set is a man between 65 and 85 years old in good health. Each CDR3 is given with its conserved first and last residue. The D gene is left open where the match is weak. Part of the rows lack a size; the others show once, few, many or a class for expanded clones.

j_call: TRBJ2-7
v_call: TRBV28
d_call: -
clone_size: few
cdr3_nt: TGTGCCAGCAGAATGACAGGAGACTACGAGCGGTACTTC
cdr3_aa: CASRMTGDYERYF

j_call: TRBJ1-6
v_call: TRBV9
d_call: TRBD1
clone_size: -
cdr3_nt: TGTGCCAGCAGCGTAGGACAGGGAACTTCACCCCTCCACTTT
cdr3_aa: CASSVGQGTSPLHF

j_call: TRBJ2-5
v_call: TRBV20-1
d_call: TRBD2
clone_size: many
cdr3_nt: TGCAGTGCTAGAGACACGGGGGACTACCCCGTGGAGGCCCAGTACTTC
cdr3_aa: CSARDTGDYPVEAQYF

j_call: TRBJ2-7
v_call: TRBV2
d_call: TRBD2
clone_size: -
cdr3_nt: TGTGCCAGCAATGCGGGACTAGCGGGACCCTACGAGCAGTACTTC
cdr3_aa: CASNAGLAGPYEQYF

j_call: TRBJ2-3
v_call: TRBV2
d_call: -
clone_size: few
cdr3_nt: TGTGCCAGCAGCGTTTCCCTCGTAGATACGCAGTATTTT
cdr3_aa: CASSVSLVDTQYF

j_call: TRBJ2-7
v_call: TRBV5-1
d_call: TRBD1
clone_size: many
cdr3_nt: TGCGCCAGCAGCGCGGGACAGGCCGCTTCCTACGAGCAGTACTTC
cdr3_aa: CASSAGQAASYEQYF

j_call: TRBJ2-1
v_call: TRBV9
d_call: TRBD1
clone_size: -
cdr3_nt: TGTGCCAGCAGCGTAGAGGGACAGGGCCCCTACAATGAGCAGTTCTTC
cdr3_aa: CASSVEGQGPYNEQFF

j_call: TRBJ2-1
v_call: TRBV4-1
d_call: -
clone_size: -
cdr3_nt: TGCGCCAGCAGCCAGGGACTCATGGCCCCCAACAATGAGCAGTTCTTC
cdr3_aa: CASSQGLMAPNNEQFF

j_call: TRBJ2-3
v_call: TRBV20-1
d_call: -
clone_size: many
cdr3_nt: TGCAGTGCTAGAGGGACATTTAGACCCACAGATACGCAGTATTTT
cdr3_aa: CSARGTFRPTDTQYF

j_call: TRBJ2-5
v_call: TRBV25-1
d_call: -
clone_size: few
cdr3_nt: TGTGCCAGCAGTGGCGTAGGCCGGGCGGTCAAAGAGACCCAGTACTTC
cdr3_aa: CASSGVGRAVKETQYF

j_call: TRBJ2-1
v_call: TRBV28
d_call: -
clone_size: -
cdr3_nt: TGTGCCAGCAGTTTCCAGGGATCCTACAATGAGCAGTTCTTC
cdr3_aa: CASSFQGSYNEQFF

j_call: TRBJ1-2
v_call: TRBV2
d_call: TRBD1
clone_size: few
cdr3_nt: TGTGCCAGCAACGACAGGGGGCCAGGAAACTATGGCTACACCTTC
cdr3_aa: CASNDRGPGNYGYTF